The clone carrying this T cell receptor beta chain was seen ten or more times. This entry is derived from a study of blood T cell repertoires in COVID-19. The overall study: In each case, the material was cDNA or gDNA derived from T cells, B-cell-depleted T cells, or PBMCs.

Profiling relied on immunoSEQ multiplex PCR, and the TCRdb table lists in-frame clones only, not all of them. The sample has 140,000 to 150,000 clones, over 75% seen once. The V gene lost 0 bases and the J gene lost 1 base, with 6 bases spanning the gap. CDR1 is SGHAT and CDR2 is FQNNGV in the germline V gene. The CDR3 contains 14 residues. Sequenced sample: peripheral blood. The sequence was obtained from a woman in her forties or fifties with acute or convalescent COVID-19. The V gene is TRBV11-2, the J gene TRBJ1-1; unclear D gene. For the CDR3, the DNA is TGTGCCAGCAGCTTAGAGGGCAAGAACACTGAAGCTTTCTTT. Its protein product is CASSLEGKNTEAFF.